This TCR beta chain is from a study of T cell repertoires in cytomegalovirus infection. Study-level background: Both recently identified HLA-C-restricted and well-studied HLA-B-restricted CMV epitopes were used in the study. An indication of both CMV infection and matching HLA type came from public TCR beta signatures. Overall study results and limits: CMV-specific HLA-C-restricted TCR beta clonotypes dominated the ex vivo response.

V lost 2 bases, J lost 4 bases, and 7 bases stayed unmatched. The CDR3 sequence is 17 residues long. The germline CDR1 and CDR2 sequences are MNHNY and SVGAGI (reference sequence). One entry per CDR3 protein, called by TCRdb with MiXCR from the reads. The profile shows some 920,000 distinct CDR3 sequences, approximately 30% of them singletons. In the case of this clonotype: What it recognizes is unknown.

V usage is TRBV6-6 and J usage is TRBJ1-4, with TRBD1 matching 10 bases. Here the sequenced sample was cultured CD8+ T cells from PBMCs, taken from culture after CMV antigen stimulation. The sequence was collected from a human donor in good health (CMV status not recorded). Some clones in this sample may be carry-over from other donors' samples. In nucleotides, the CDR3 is TGTGCCAGCAGTTACACTCGGGACAGGGGATTTAATGAAAAACTGTTTTTT. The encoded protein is CASSYTRDRGFNEKLFF.